This is a list of T cell receptor beta chains from one sample in a study of cytomegalovirus exposure and HLA in healthy donors. The method was immunoSEQ multiplex PCR; TCRdb's version includes in-frame clones alone and lacks a portion of them. Its listing shows approximately 110,000 clones. Material for sequencing was PBMCs. The receptors were gathered from a man in his fifties in good health and CMV-seronegative. Each CDR3 is given without its conserved first and last residue.

>TRBJ2-7|TRBV6-5|11
ASRISGNYEQY
>TRBJ2-7|TRBV2|10
ASRGTVHEQY
>TRBJ2-3|TRBV18|11
ASSEGGTDTQY
>TRBJ1-5|TRBV19|12
ASTYRGSNQPQH
>TRBJ1-6|TRBV27|12
ASSPTGQGTPLH
>TRBJ1-2|TRBV7-2|9
ASSPGWGYT
>TRBJ2-1|TRBV5-4|13
ASSFRLAGVYEQF
>TRBJ2-7|TRBV30|13
AWSVRGRLTYEQY
>TRBJ2-6|TRBV29-1|14
SVEGQGSPGANVLT
>TRBJ2-7|TRBV7-2|14
ASSLLSVAGSYEQY
>TRBJ1-1|TRBV4-3|12
ASSQDRTVSEAF
>TRBJ1-2|TRBV5-6|12
ASSNRGRLGGYT
>TRBJ2-5|TRBV5-1|12
ASSLGGGMETQY
>TRBJ2-1|TRBV7-2|14
ASSHRDRGNYNEQF
>TRBJ1-1|TRBV29-1|9
SAELDTEAF